These T cell receptor beta chains were read from a single sample in a study of control samples from healthy donors and cancer patients. TCRdb's copy holds only in-frame clones and misses some; the assay was immunoSEQ multiplex PCR. This table has approximately 110,000 clones, about four fifths appearing once. The source material was blood. These receptors were taken from a woman between 45 and 65 years old in good health. The CDR3 runs from the conserved cysteine through the conserved F or W. Each record gives: clone size, CDR3 length, D gene, J gene, V gene, CDR3 DNA, CDR3 protein. The D gene is left open where the match is weak. Expanded clones get a size class; other rows say once, few or many, or leave the size out.

>.|15|.|TRBJ1-4|TRBV5-6
TGTGCCAGCAGCTTGGGACTACATGTTAATGAAAAACTGTTTTTT
CASSLGLHVNEKLFF
>.|17|.|TRBJ1-5|TRBV7-2
TGTGCCAGCAGCTTAGAAGCCGGCCAAAGCGGCAATCAGCCCCAGCATTTT
CASSLEAGQSGNQPQHF
>once|14|.|TRBJ2-5|TRBV9
TGTGCCAGCAGGCTGACAGGCTACCAAGAGACCCAGTACTTC
CASRLTGYQETQYF
>.|18|TRBD2|TRBJ2-2|TRBV5-5
TGTGCCAGCAGCTTGTCTGCTAGCGGGGGGAGGGGAACCGGGGAGCTGTTTTTT
CASSLSASGGRGTGELFF
>.|17|.|TRBJ2-1|TRBV24-1
TGTGCCACCAGTGACCCCGGGACTCCTAGCTCCTACAATGAGCAGTTCTTC
CATSDPGTPSSYNEQFF
>.|13|TRBD1|TRBJ1-2|TRBV18
TGTGCCAGCTCTCCGGGACAGGGAGGAGGCTACACCTTC
CASSPGQGGGYTF
>.|13|.|TRBJ1-1|TRBV7-7
TGTGCTAGCAGCTTAGACAGGAACACTGAAGCTTTCTTT
CASSLDRNTEAFF
>.|15|TRBD1|TRBJ1-1|TRBV6-2/TRBV6-3
TGTGCCAGCAGTACCCTTGGACAGGGGAGAGCTGAAGCTTTCTTT
CASSTLGQGRAEAFF
>.|11|.|TRBJ2-3|TRBV12-3/TRBV12-4
TGTGCCAGCAGCTCGCTGGATACGCAGTATTTT
CASSSLDTQYF
>few|13|TRBD1|TRBJ1-5|TRBV2
TGTGCCACCAGGGACAGGGAGGATCAGCCCCAGCATTTT
CATRDREDQPQHF
>.|16|TRBD2|TRBJ2-3|TRBV5-1
TGCGCCAGCAGCTACCTTGGAGCGGGAGGAACAGATACGCAGTATTTT
CASSYLGAGGTDTQYF
>.|14|.|TRBJ1-2|TRBV14
TGTGCCAGCAGCCTGGGACGGGCCTATCTCGGCTACACCTTC
CASSLGRAYLGYTF
>few|12|TRBD1|TRBJ1-6|TRBV2
TGTGCCGCGACAGGGCCCAATTCACCCCTCCACTTT
CAATGPNSPLHF
>few|15|.|TRBJ2-2|TRBV27
TGTGCCAGCACCCCCCTAGGCCCGTGGCCCGGGGAGCTGTTTTTT
CASTPLGPWPGELFF
>.|18|TRBD1|TRBJ2-6|TRBV27
TGTGCCAGGACCTATAAGGGACAGCACCACTCTGGGGCCAACGTCCTGACTTTC
CARTYKGQHHSGANVLTF
>.|15|TRBD1|TRBJ1-1|TRBV29-1
TGCAGCGCTGAGGTTCAGGGGGCTTTTAACACTGAAGCTTTCTTT
CSAEVQGAFNTEAFF
>.|14|.|TRBJ2-5|TRBV3-1/TRBV3-2
TGTGCCAGCAGCCAAGATCGGATTCCTGAGACCCAGTACTTC
CASSQDRIPETQYF
>.|15|.|TRBJ2-7|TRBV11-2
TGTGCCAGCAGCTCTGGTCAATGGCTAGACGACGAGCAGTACTTC
CASSSGQWLDDEQYF
>few|16|.|TRBJ2-1|TRBV19
TGTGCCAGTAGTATAGGTCCAGTAGGAGGATACAATGAGCAGTTCTTC
CASSIGPVGGYNEQFF
>.|12|.|TRBJ2-1|TRBV18
TGTGCCAGCTCACCGTCATACAATGAGCAGTTCTTC
CASSPSYNEQFF
>.|15|TRBD1|TRBJ1-1|TRBV2
TGTGCCAACCGGGAGGGGGCAGGGGGGAACACTGAAGCTTTCTTT
CANREGAGGNTEAFF
>.|13|.|TRBJ1-1|TRBV12-3/TRBV12-4
TGTGCCAGCAGCTCTGCCAGGAACACTGAAGCTTTCTTT
CASSSARNTEAFF
>.|15|.|TRBJ2-1|TRBV9
TGTGCCAGCAGCGTAGCATTGGGGGCCCCCAATGAGCAGTTCTTC
CASSVALGAPNEQFF
>.|14|TRBD2|TRBJ2-7|TRBV2
TGTGCCAGCAGTGACTCCCGGGAGGGGTACGAGCAGTACTTC
CASSDSREGYEQYF
>.|14|.|TRBJ1-6|TRBV28
TGTGCCAGCCGGAGTGGGATACTCAATTCACCCCTCCACTTT
CASRSGILNSPLHF
>.|18|TRBD2|TRBJ2-1|TRBV9
TGTGCCAGCAGCGTAGCCGGGAGAGGGACTACATTACCCAATGAGCAGTTCTTC
CASSVAGRGTTLPNEQFF
>.|12|.|TRBJ1-1|TRBV11-3
TGTGCCAGCAGCTCAGAGGTCACTGAAGCTTTCTTT
CASSSEVTEAFF
>.|13|.|TRBJ1-5|TRBV18
TGTGCCAGCTCACCCGAACTTAGTCAGCCCCAGCATTTT
CASSPELSQPQHF
>.|15|.|TRBJ1-5|TRBV4-3
TGCGCCAGCAGCCAAGATTGGGGACCTGGTCAGCCCCAGCATTTT
CASSQDWGPGQPQHF
>.|12|.|TRBJ1-4|TRBV5-6
TGTGCCAGCAGCCTCGGACAGGAAAAACTGTTTTTT
CASSLGQEKLFF
>.|14|.|TRBJ2-7|TRBV7-8
TGTGCCAGCAGCTTAGGACGCAGACTCTACGAGCAGTACTTC
CASSLGRRLYEQYF
>.|16|.|TRBJ1-2|TRBV5-6
TGTGCCAGCAGCTTGGGATCTCTCCTCTCTAACTATGGCTACACCTTC
CASSLGSLLSNYGYTF
>once|15|.|TRBJ2-7|TRBV3-1/TRBV3-2
TGTGCCAGCAGCCAAGTTGGGACGGTGGCCTACGAGCAGTACTTC
CASSQVGTVAYEQYF
>.|15|TRBD1|TRBJ1-6|TRBV27
TGTGCCAGCAGTTTTTCACAGGGGGTAAATTCACCCCTCCACTTT
CASSFSQGVNSPLHF
>once|14|.|TRBJ1-4|TRBV10-3
TGTGCCATCAGTGAGGTCACAGGGAATGAAAAACTGTTTTTT
CAISEVTGNEKLFF
>.|16|.|TRBJ1-1|TRBV7-9
TGTGCCAGCAGCCTTCTACCGGGACTGGGGAACACTGAAGCTTTCTTT
CASSLLPGLGNTEAFF
>.|12|.|TRBJ1-2|TRBV2
TGTGCCAGCAGTGCCCAGGATATGGGCTACACCTTC
CASSAQDMGYTF
>.|14|.|TRBJ2-5|TRBV7-2
TGTGCCAGCAGCGCCTTGATAGTAGGGGGGACCCAGTACTTC
CASSALIVGGTQYF
>.|16|.|TRBJ1-2|TRBV6-1
TGTGCCAGCAGTGAGGGGTGGGACCCAACCGGGGATGGCTACACCTTC
CASSEGWDPTGDGYTF
>.|13|.|TRBJ1-1|TRBV5-1
TGCGCCAGCAGCTTGGAATCAGGTAGGGAAGCTTTCTTT
CASSLESGREAFF
>.|18|TRBD1|TRBJ1-3|TRBV5-5
TGTGCCAGCAGCTTGGGACCCCAAGGGCAGGGGGCTGGAAACACCATATATTTT
CASSLGPQGQGAGNTIYF
>.|12|.|TRBJ1-1|TRBV29-1
TGCAGCCTGGGGGACCCGAAGACTGAAGCTTTCTTT
CSLGDPKTEAFF
>.|16|.|TRBJ1-1|TRBV6-6
TGTGCCAGCAGTCTCGCCGAGATGACCCAGAACACTGAAGCTTTCTTT
CASSLAEMTQNTEAFF
>few|16|TRBD1|TRBJ1-1|TRBV28
TGTGCCAGCAGTCTACCACAGGGGGCCTTGAACACTGAAGCTTTCTTT
CASSLPQGALNTEAFF
>once|13|.|TRBJ2-7|TRBV7-2
TGTGCCAGCAGCTCCCATAAATTCTACGAGCAGTACTTC
CASSSHKFYEQYF
>.|13|.|TRBJ2-3|TRBV19
TGTGCCAGTAGCACCAGACAGACAGATACGCAGTATTTT
CASSTRQTDTQYF
>.|14|TRBD1|TRBJ2-2|TRBV2
TGTGCCAGCAGCAGACAGGGTAGCATCTGGGAGCTGTTTTTT
CASSRQGSIWELFF
>few|15|TRBD2|TRBJ2-3|TRBV27
TGTGCCAGCAGTCTAGCGGGGGGTCGACCAGATACGCAGTATTTT
CASSLAGGRPDTQYF
>.|13|.|TRBJ2-1|TRBV7-9
TGTGCCAGCCCAAGCGGAACCTACAATGAGCAGTTCTTC
CASPSGTYNEQFF
>.|17|TRBD1|TRBJ1-6|TRBV7-8
TGTGCCAGCAGCTTAAGAAGGGGGCGCGGGGTTAATTCACCCCTCCACTTT
CASSLRRGRGVNSPLHF
>.|15|TRBD2|TRBJ2-3|TRBV5-4
TGTGCCAGCAGCTTGGAGCTAGCGGGGTTTGATACGCAGTATTTT
CASSLELAGFDTQYF
>.|15|TRBD2|TRBJ2-1|TRBV4-2
TGTGCCAGCAGCCAAGCGGTAGCGGGGGTCAATGAGCAGTTCTTC
CASSQAVAGVNEQFF
>once|14|TRBD1|TRBJ1-2|TRBV28
TGTGCCAGCACCTTTGCCGACAGGGACTATGGCTACACCTTC
CASTFADRDYGYTF
>.|15|.|TRBJ1-3|TRBV19
TGTGCCAGTAGTATCGGGGCTGACTCTGGAAACACCATATATTTT
CASSIGADSGNTIYF
>.|13|.|TRBJ1-3|TRBV5-5
TGTGCCAGCAGAATGACAGATCGGGGCACCATATATTTT
CASRMTDRGTIYF